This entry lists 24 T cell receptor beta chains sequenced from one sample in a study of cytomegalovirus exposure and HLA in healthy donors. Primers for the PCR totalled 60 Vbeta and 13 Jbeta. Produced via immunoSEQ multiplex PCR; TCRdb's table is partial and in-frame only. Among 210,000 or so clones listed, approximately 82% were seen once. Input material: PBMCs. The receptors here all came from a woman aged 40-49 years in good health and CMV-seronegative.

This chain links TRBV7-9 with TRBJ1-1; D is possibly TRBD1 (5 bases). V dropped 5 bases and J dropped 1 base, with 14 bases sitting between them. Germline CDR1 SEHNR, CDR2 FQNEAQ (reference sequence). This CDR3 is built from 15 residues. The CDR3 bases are TGTGCCAGCAGCGTTCCTCTACAGGAGAACACTGAAGCTTTCTTT. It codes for CASSVPLQENTEAFF.

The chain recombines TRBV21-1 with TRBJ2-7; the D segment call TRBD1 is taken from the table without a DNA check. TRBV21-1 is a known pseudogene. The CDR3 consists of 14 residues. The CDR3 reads CASSTQGCLGEQYF. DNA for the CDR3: TGTGCCAGCAGCACACAGGGGTGCCTTGGGGAGCAGTACTTC.

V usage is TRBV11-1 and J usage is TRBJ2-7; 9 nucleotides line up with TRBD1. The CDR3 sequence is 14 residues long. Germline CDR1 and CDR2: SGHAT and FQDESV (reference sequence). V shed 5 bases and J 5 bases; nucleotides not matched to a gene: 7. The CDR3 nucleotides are TGTGCCAGCAGCGACCAGGGACAGGGCGACGAGCAGTACTTC. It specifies CASSDQGQGDEQYF.

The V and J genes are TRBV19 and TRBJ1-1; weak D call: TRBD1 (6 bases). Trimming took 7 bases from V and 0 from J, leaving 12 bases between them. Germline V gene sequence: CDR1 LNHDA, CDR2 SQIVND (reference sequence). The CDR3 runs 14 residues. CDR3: CASNPRTVNTEAFF. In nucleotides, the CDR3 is TGTGCCAGTAACCCCCGGACAGTGAACACTGAAGCTTTCTTT. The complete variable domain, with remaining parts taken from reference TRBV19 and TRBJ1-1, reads DGGITQSPKYLFRKEGQNVTLSCEQNLNHDAMYWYRQDPGQGLRLIYYSQIVNDFQKGDIAEGYSVSREKKESFPLTVTSAQKNPTAFYLCASNPRTVNTEAFFGQGTRLTVV.

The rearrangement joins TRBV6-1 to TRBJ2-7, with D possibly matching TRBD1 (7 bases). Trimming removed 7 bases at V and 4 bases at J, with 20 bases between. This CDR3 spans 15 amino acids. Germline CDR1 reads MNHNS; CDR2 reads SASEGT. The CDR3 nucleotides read TGTGCCAGCACTCTAACGGAGGGGGCGGGTTACGAGCAGTACTTC. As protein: CASTLTEGAGYEQYF.

CDR3 nucleotides: TGCGCCAGCAGCTCTAGGACAGGACCCTACGAGCAGTACTTC. It translates to CASSSRTGPYEQYF. The V gene is TRBV5-1, the J gene TRBJ2-7, with 7 bases aligning to TRBD1. The CDR3 consists of 14 residues. With 3 bases clipped from V and 2 bases from J, the junction kept 5 bases outside the gene matches. Germline loops: CDR1 SGHRS, CDR2 YFSETQ.

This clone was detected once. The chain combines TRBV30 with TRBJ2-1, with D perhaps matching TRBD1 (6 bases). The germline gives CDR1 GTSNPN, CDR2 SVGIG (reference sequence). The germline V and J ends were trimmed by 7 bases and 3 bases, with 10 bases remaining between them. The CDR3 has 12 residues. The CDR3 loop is CASGTIYNEQFF. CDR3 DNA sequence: TGTGCCTCGGGGACAATCTACAATGAGCAGTTCTTC. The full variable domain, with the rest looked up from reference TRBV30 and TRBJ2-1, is SQTIHQWPATLVQPVGSPLSLECTVEGTSNPNLYWYRQAAGRGLQLLFYSVGIGQISSEVPQNLSASRPQDRQFILSSKKLLLSDSGFYLCASGTIYNEQFFGPGTRLTVL.

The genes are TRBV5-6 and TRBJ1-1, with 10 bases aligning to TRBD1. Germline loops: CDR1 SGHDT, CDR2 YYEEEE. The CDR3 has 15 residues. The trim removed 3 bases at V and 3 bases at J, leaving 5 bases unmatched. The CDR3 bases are TGTGCCAGCAGCTCCCCTGGACAGGGGGACACTGAAGCTTTCTTT. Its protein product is CASSSPGQGDTEAFF.

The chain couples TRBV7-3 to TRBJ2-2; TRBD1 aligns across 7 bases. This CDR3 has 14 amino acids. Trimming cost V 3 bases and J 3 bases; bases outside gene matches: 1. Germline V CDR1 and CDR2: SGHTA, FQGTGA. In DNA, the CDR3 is TGTGCCAGCAGCTTCGACAGGGACACCGGGGAGCTGTTTTTT. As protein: CASSFDRDTGELFF.

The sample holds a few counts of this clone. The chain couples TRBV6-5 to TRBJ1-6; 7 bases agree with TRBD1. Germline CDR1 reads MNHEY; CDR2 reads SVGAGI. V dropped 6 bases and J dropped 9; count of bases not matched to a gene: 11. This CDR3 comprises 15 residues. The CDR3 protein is CASRISGTASSPLHF. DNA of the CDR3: TGTGCCAGCAGGATATCCGGGACAGCGTCTTCACCCCTCCACTTT.

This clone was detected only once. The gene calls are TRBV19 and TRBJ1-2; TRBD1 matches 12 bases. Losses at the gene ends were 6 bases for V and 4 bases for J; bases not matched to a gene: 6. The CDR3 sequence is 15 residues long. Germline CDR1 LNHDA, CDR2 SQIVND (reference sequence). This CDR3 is CASRTPGQGAYGYTF. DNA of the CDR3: TGTGCCAGTAGGACCCCGGGACAGGGGGCCTATGGCTACACCTTC.

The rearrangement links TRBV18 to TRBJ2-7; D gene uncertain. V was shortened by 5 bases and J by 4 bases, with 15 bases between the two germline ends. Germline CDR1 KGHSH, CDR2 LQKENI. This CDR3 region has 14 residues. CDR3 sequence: CASSSNLAAYEQYF. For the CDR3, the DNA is TGTGCCAGCTCATCAAATCTGGCGGCATACGAGCAGTACTTC.

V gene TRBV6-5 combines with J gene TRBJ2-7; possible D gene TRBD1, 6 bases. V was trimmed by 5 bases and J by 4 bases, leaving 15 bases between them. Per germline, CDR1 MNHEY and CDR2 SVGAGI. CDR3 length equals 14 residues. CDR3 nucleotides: TGTGCCAGCAGTGAAGGGGCAGGGGTTTACGAGCAGTACTTC. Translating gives CASSEGAGVYEQYF.

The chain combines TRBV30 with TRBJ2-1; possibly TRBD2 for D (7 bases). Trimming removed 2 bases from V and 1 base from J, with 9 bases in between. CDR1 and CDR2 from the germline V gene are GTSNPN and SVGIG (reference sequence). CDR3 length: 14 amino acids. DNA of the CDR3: TGTGCCTGGAGTAGGGGGGGTTCCTACAATGAGCAGTTCTTC. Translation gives CAWSRGGSYNEQFF.

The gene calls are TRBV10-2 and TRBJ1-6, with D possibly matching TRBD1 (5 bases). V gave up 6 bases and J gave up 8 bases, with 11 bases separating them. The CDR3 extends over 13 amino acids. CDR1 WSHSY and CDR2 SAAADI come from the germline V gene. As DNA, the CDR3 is TGCGCCAGCAGAGTCCCAGGGTATTCACCCCTCCACTTT. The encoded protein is CASRVPGYSPLHF.

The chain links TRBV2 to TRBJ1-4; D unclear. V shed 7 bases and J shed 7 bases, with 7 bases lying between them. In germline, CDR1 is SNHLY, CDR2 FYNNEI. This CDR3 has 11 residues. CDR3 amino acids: CASMWSEKLFF. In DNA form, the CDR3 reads TGTGCCAGCATGTGGAGTGAAAAACTGTTTTTT. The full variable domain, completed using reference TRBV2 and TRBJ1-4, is EPEVTQTPSHQVTQMGQEVILRCVPISNHLYFYWYRQILGQKVEFLVSFYNNEISEKSEIFDDQFSVERPDGSNFTLKIRSTKLEDSAMYFCASMWSEKLFFGSGTQLSVL.

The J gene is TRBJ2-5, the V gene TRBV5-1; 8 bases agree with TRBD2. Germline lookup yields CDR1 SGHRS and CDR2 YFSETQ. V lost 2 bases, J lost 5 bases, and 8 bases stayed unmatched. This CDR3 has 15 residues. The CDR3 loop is CASSLNGGGKETQYF. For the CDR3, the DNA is TGCGCCAGCAGCTTAAACGGCGGGGGGAAGGAGACCCAGTACTTC.

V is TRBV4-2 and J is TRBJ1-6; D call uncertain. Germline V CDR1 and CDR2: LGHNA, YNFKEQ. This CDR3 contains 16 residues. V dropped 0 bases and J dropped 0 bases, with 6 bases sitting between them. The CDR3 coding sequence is TGTGCCAGCAGCCAAGAGGTAGACTCCTATAATTCACCCCTCCACTTT. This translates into CASSQEVDSYNSPLHF.

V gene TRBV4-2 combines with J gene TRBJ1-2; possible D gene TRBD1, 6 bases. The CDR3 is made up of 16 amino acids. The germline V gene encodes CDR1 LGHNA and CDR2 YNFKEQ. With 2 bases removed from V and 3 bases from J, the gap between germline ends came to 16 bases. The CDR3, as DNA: TGTGCCAGCAGCCAAACTGGGAGGGGGTCGGACTATGGCTACACCTTC. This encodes CASSQTGRGSDYGYTF.

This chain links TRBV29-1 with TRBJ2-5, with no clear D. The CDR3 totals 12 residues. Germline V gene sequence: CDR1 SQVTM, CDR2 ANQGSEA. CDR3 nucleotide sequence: TGCAGTGGTGCGTACGTGGTTGAGACCCAGTACTTC. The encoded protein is CSGAYVVETQYF. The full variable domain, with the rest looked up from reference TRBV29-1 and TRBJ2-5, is SAVISQKPSRDICQRGTSLTIQCQVDSQVTMMFWYRQQPGQSLTLIATANQGSEATYESGFVIDKFPISRPNLTFSTLTVSNMSPEDSSIYLCSGAYVVETQYFGPGTRLLVL.

CDR3 loop: CASSLEGGAGTDTQYF. The CDR3 DNA follows: TGCGCCAGCAGCTTGGAGGGGGGGGCCGGGACAGATACGCAGTATTTT. V and J are TRBV5-1 and TRBJ2-3, with D maybe TRBD2 (7 bases). V was shortened by 0 bases and J by 3 bases, with 14 bases between the two germline ends. The CDR3 is made up of 16 amino acids. Germline V CDR1 and CDR2: SGHRS, YFSETQ.

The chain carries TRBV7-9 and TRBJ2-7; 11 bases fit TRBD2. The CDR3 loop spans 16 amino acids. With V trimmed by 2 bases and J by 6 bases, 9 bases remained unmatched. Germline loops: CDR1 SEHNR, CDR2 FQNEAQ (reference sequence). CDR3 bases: TGTGCCAGCAGCTTAACCCTAGCGGGGGGAGAATCCGAGCAGTACTTC. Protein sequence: CASSLTLAGGESEQYF.

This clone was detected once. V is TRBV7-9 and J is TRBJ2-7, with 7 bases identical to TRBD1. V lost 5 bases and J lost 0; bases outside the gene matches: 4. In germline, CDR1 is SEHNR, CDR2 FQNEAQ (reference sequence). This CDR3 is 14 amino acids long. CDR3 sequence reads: CASSGQVSSYEQYF. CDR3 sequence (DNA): TGTGCCAGCAGCGGACAGGTTAGCTCCTACGAGCAGTACTTC.

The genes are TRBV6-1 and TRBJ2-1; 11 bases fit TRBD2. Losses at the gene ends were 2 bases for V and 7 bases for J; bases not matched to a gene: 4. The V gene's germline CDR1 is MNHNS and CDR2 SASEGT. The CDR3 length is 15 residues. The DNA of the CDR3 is TGTGCCAGCAGTGAATCTAGCGGGGGGTCGAATGAGCAGTTCTTC. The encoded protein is CASSESSGGSNEQFF.